Listed below are T cell receptor beta chains from one sample, sequenced in a study of blood T cell repertoires in COVID-19. Only in-frame clones appear in the TCRdb table, and some are missing; sequencing was by immunoSEQ multiplex PCR. In the table there are about 81,000 clones, around 89% of which are singletons. Sequenced: PBMCs or T cells enriched from blood (not recorded which). The receptor set was obtained from a woman aged 45 to 65 with acute COVID-19. Each CDR3 is given with its conserved first and last residue. Each record gives: clone size, J gene, D gene, V gene, CDR3 DNA, CDR3 protein. The D gene is left open where the match is weak. Some rows have no size entry. The others give once, few or many, or a class for an expanded clone.

clone_size: .
j_call: TRBJ2-1
d_call: TRBD2
v_call: TRBV10-3
cdr3_nt: TGTGCCACCGTACTAGCGGCCTCCTACAATGAGCAGTTCTTC
cdr3_aa: CATVLAASYNEQFF

clone_size: .
j_call: TRBJ1-6
d_call: .
v_call: TRBV3-1/TRBV3-2
cdr3_nt: TGTGCCAGCAGCCCCCGTTATTTGGGCCGAAACTATAATTCACCCCTCCACTTT
cdr3_aa: CASSPRYLGRNYNSPLHF

clone_size: .
j_call: TRBJ1-5
d_call: .
v_call: TRBV7-6
cdr3_nt: TGTGCCAGCAGCCCTAGAGTGGGCCAGGGGTATCAGCCCCAGCATTTT
cdr3_aa: CASSPRVGQGYQPQHF

clone_size: .
j_call: TRBJ1-6
d_call: TRBD1
v_call: TRBV7-2
cdr3_nt: TGTGCCAGCAGCCTCCGGAGGGGGCGGGTTTCACCCCTCCACTTT
cdr3_aa: CASSLRRGRVSPLHF

clone_size: .
j_call: TRBJ2-5
d_call: TRBD2
v_call: TRBV14
cdr3_nt: TGTGCCAGCAGCCTCAGGAGCGGGATAGAGACCCAGTACTTC
cdr3_aa: CASSLRSGIETQYF

clone_size: .
j_call: TRBJ1-1
d_call: .
v_call: TRBV7-9
cdr3_nt: TGTGCCAGCAGCCCCCGCACTGAAGCTTTCTTT
cdr3_aa: CASSPRTEAFF

clone_size: .
j_call: TRBJ1-5
d_call: .
v_call: TRBV24-1
cdr3_nt: TGTGCCACCAGTGATTTGGCAGGGGATCAGCCCCAGCATTTT
cdr3_aa: CATSDLAGDQPQHF

clone_size: .
j_call: TRBJ2-3
d_call: .
v_call: TRBV29-1
cdr3_nt: TGCAGCGTTGAGACAGAAACAGATACGCAGTATTTT
cdr3_aa: CSVETETDTQYF

clone_size: .
j_call: TRBJ1-1
d_call: .
v_call: TRBV3-1/TRBV3-2
cdr3_nt: TGTGCCAGCAGCCAAGAGGGCCAGGGCCCTTCGGCTTTCTTT
cdr3_aa: CASSQEGQGPSAFF

clone_size: .
j_call: TRBJ1-5
d_call: TRBD1
v_call: TRBV19
cdr3_nt: TGTGCCAGTAGTGGGACAGGGCGCCAGCCCCAGCATTTT
cdr3_aa: CASSGTGRQPQHF

clone_size: .
j_call: TRBJ1-2
d_call: .
v_call: TRBV6-5
cdr3_nt: TGTGCCAGCAGGGCAGGCGATCTCAACTATGGCTACACCTTC
cdr3_aa: CASRAGDLNYGYTF

clone_size: .
j_call: TRBJ2-7
d_call: TRBD2
v_call: TRBV7-9
cdr3_nt: TGTGCCAGCAGCTTATGGGCGGGAGACCCCTACGAGCAGTACTTC
cdr3_aa: CASSLWAGDPYEQYF

clone_size: .
j_call: TRBJ1-2
d_call: .
v_call: TRBV15
cdr3_nt: TGTGCCACCAGCAGAGGGGGGGACGGCTATGGCTACACCTTC
cdr3_aa: CATSRGGDGYGYTF

clone_size: .
j_call: TRBJ2-2
d_call: .
v_call: TRBV29-1
cdr3_nt: TGCAGCGGTGGGAAATCCGGGGGACCCACCGGGGAGCTGTTTTTT
cdr3_aa: CSGGKSGGPTGELFF

clone_size: .
j_call: TRBJ1-3
d_call: TRBD1
v_call: TRBV6-5
cdr3_nt: TGTGCCAGCAGGATAACAGGGGGCGCGTCGAACACCATATATTTT
cdr3_aa: CASRITGGASNTIYF

clone_size: .
j_call: TRBJ2-6
d_call: .
v_call: TRBV6-5
cdr3_nt: TGTGCCAGCAGGAGGCTCTCCTCTGGGGCCAACGTCCTGACTTTC
cdr3_aa: CASRRLSSGANVLTF

clone_size: .
j_call: TRBJ1-2
d_call: .
v_call: TRBV28
cdr3_nt: TGTGCCAGCGGCCGGGTGAGCTATGGCTACACCTTC
cdr3_aa: CASGRVSYGYTF

clone_size: .
j_call: TRBJ2-3
d_call: TRBD1
v_call: TRBV9
cdr3_nt: TGTGCCAGCAGCTCGACAGGGGGCCTTCAGACCGGTACAGATACGCAGTATTTT
cdr3_aa: CASSSTGGLQTGTDTQYF

clone_size: .
j_call: TRBJ2-7
d_call: .
v_call: TRBV9
cdr3_nt: TGTGCCAGCAGCTCCATGGGGGGAGCGAGCTCCTACGAGCAGTACTTC
cdr3_aa: CASSSMGGASSYEQYF

clone_size: .
j_call: TRBJ2-7
d_call: TRBD2
v_call: TRBV3-1/TRBV3-2
cdr3_nt: TGTGCCAGCAGGATATTAGCGGGTCCCCAGTACTTC
cdr3_aa: CASRILAGPQYF

clone_size: .
j_call: TRBJ2-7
d_call: TRBD1
v_call: TRBV7-3
cdr3_nt: TGTGCCAGCAGCTTGGGACAGGGGAACTACGAGCAGTACTTC
cdr3_aa: CASSLGQGNYEQYF

clone_size: .
j_call: TRBJ2-6
d_call: .
v_call: TRBV9
cdr3_nt: TGTGCCAGCAGCGCGCGGTTAGGTTCTGGGGCCAACGTCCTGACTTTC
cdr3_aa: CASSARLGSGANVLTF

clone_size: .
j_call: TRBJ1-1
d_call: .
v_call: TRBV6-4
cdr3_nt: TGTGCCAGCAGGGACCAGATGAACACTGAAGCTTTCTTT
cdr3_aa: CASRDQMNTEAFF

clone_size: few
j_call: TRBJ1-6
d_call: TRBD1
v_call: TRBV11-2
cdr3_nt: TGTGCCAGCCTGGGACAGCCTAATTCACCCCTCCACTTT
cdr3_aa: CASLGQPNSPLHF

clone_size: .
j_call: TRBJ2-1
d_call: TRBD2
v_call: TRBV7-3
cdr3_nt: TGTGCCAGCAGCCTAGCGGGCGTCAACAATGAGCAGTTCTTC
cdr3_aa: CASSLAGVNNEQFF

clone_size: once
j_call: TRBJ1-5
d_call: .
v_call: TRBV6-6
cdr3_nt: TGTGCCAGCAAAATGACAGGAAGCAATCAGCCCCAGCATTTT
cdr3_aa: CASKMTGSNQPQHF

clone_size: .
j_call: TRBJ1-4
d_call: .
v_call: TRBV29-1
cdr3_nt: TGCAGCGTTGGAGGGAATCAAAAACTGTTTTTT
cdr3_aa: CSVGGNQKLFF

clone_size: .
j_call: TRBJ2-7
d_call: TRBD1
v_call: TRBV27
cdr3_nt: TGTGCCAGCAGTTTTCTTTTAACGGGGACAGGGATGTACGAGCAGTACTTC
cdr3_aa: CASSFLLTGTGMYEQYF

clone_size: .
j_call: TRBJ2-7
d_call: .
v_call: TRBV29-1
cdr3_nt: TGCAGCGTTGTGCCCACCCCAGGGGTAGGATCCTACGAGCAGTACTTC
cdr3_aa: CSVVPTPGVGSYEQYF

clone_size: .
j_call: TRBJ2-3
d_call: .
v_call: TRBV5-1
cdr3_nt: TGCGCCAGCAGCCCTACTAGCACAGATACGCAGTATTTT
cdr3_aa: CASSPTSTDTQYF

clone_size: .
j_call: TRBJ1-5
d_call: .
v_call: TRBV19
cdr3_nt: TGTGCCAGTAGTAGGCGGGAGCGGCAGCCCCAGCATTTT
cdr3_aa: CASSRRERQPQHF

clone_size: .
j_call: TRBJ2-7
d_call: .
v_call: TRBV7-3
cdr3_nt: TGTGCCAGCAGCATGTTACCGGGACTCCGATACGAGCAGTACTTC
cdr3_aa: CASSMLPGLRYEQYF

clone_size: .
j_call: TRBJ1-2
d_call: TRBD1
v_call: TRBV6-5
cdr3_nt: TGTGCCAGCACTGGACAGGGCACGTATGGCTACACCTTC
cdr3_aa: CASTGQGTYGYTF

clone_size: .
j_call: TRBJ2-7
d_call: .
v_call: TRBV28
cdr3_nt: TGTGCCAGCAGTTTCAGGTACGAGCAGTACTTC
cdr3_aa: CASSFRYEQYF

clone_size: once
j_call: TRBJ1-1
d_call: TRBD1
v_call: TRBV6-5
cdr3_nt: TGTGCCAGCAGTTACTGGGGACAGGGTAAGAACACTGAAGCTTTCTTT
cdr3_aa: CASSYWGQGKNTEAFF

clone_size: .
j_call: TRBJ1-2
d_call: .
v_call: TRBV5-6
cdr3_nt: TGTGCCAGCAGCTTGTTTGGGCTGAGGGATGGCTACACCTTC
cdr3_aa: CASSLFGLRDGYTF

clone_size: .
j_call: TRBJ1-3
d_call: .
v_call: TRBV19
cdr3_nt: TGTGCCAGTAGTATGGGGGCTCCTGGAAACACCATATATTTT
cdr3_aa: CASSMGAPGNTIYF

clone_size: .
j_call: TRBJ2-7
d_call: .
v_call: TRBV30
cdr3_nt: TGTGCCTGGAGTGCGGGGAACTCCTACGAGCAGTACTTC
cdr3_aa: CAWSAGNSYEQYF

clone_size: .
j_call: TRBJ2-1
d_call: TRBD2
v_call: TRBV18
cdr3_nt: TGTGCCAGCTCACCCGTGGTAGCGGGGAGGGAACGCAATGAGCAGTTCTTC
cdr3_aa: CASSPVVAGRERNEQFF

clone_size: .
j_call: TRBJ1-2
d_call: .
v_call: TRBV5-1
cdr3_nt: TGCGCCAGCAGCTTGGAACCAGGTGTGGGCTACACCTTC
cdr3_aa: CASSLEPGVGYTF

clone_size: .
j_call: TRBJ1-2
d_call: .
v_call: TRBV6-2/TRBV6-3
cdr3_nt: TGTGCCAGCAGCATAGACAGCTATGGCTACACCTTC
cdr3_aa: CASSIDSYGYTF

clone_size: once
j_call: TRBJ2-7
d_call: TRBD2
v_call: TRBV19
cdr3_nt: TGTGCCAGTAGTAGGCCCGGGAGGGCCGAGCAGTACTTC
cdr3_aa: CASSRPGRAEQYF

clone_size: .
j_call: TRBJ2-7
d_call: .
v_call: TRBV7-9
cdr3_nt: TGTGCCAGCAGCCCCGTGGCCGCGGGGAACGAGCAGTACTTC
cdr3_aa: CASSPVAAGNEQYF

clone_size: .
j_call: TRBJ2-1
d_call: TRBD2
v_call: TRBV29-1
cdr3_nt: TGCAGCGTTGAAGATCTTCTAGCGGGAGGACCTAATGAGCAGTTCTTC
cdr3_aa: CSVEDLLAGGPNEQFF

clone_size: .
j_call: TRBJ1-6
d_call: .
v_call: TRBV30
cdr3_nt: TGTGCCTGGAGCTACACAGGGCAGGATTCACCCCTCCACTTT
cdr3_aa: CAWSYTGQDSPLHF

clone_size: .
j_call: TRBJ2-1
d_call: TRBD2
v_call: TRBV9
cdr3_nt: TGTGCCAGCAGCGTAGGGACTAGCGGGAAATACAATGAGCAGTTCTTC
cdr3_aa: CASSVGTSGKYNEQFF

clone_size: .
j_call: TRBJ1-1
d_call: .
v_call: TRBV7-2
cdr3_nt: TGTGCCAGCAGCTTAGCGGGGGGGAACACTGAAGCTTTCTTT
cdr3_aa: CASSLAGGNTEAFF

clone_size: many
j_call: TRBJ1-1
d_call: .
v_call: TRBV7-8
cdr3_nt: TGTGCCAGCATCCCCGACAGAGGGAACACTGAAGCTTTCTTT
cdr3_aa: CASIPDRGNTEAFF

clone_size: once
j_call: TRBJ2-7
d_call: .
v_call: TRBV19
cdr3_nt: TGTGCCAGTAGTATAGGTCCAGCGGGCCCCTACGAGCAGTACTTC
cdr3_aa: CASSIGPAGPYEQYF

clone_size: .
j_call: TRBJ2-7
d_call: TRBD1
v_call: TRBV7-2
cdr3_nt: TGTGCCAGCAGCTTAAGACAGGGCTCGGGCTACGAGCAGTACTTC
cdr3_aa: CASSLRQGSGYEQYF

clone_size: .
j_call: TRBJ2-1
d_call: TRBD2
v_call: TRBV10-3
cdr3_nt: TGTGCCATCAGCAATCCCAGGGGACTAGCGGGAGGTAGTGAGCAGTTCTTC
cdr3_aa: CAISNPRGLAGGSEQFF

clone_size: .
j_call: TRBJ2-5
d_call: TRBD1
v_call: TRBV5-5
cdr3_nt: TGTGCCAGCAGCTTTGGACAGGGCCCAGAGACCCAGTACTTC
cdr3_aa: CASSFGQGPETQYF

clone_size: .
j_call: TRBJ2-1
d_call: TRBD2
v_call: TRBV13
cdr3_nt: TGTGCCAGCAGCTTAGGCATGGGACTAGCTTACAATGAGCAGTTCTTC
cdr3_aa: CASSLGMGLAYNEQFF

clone_size: .
j_call: TRBJ2-3
d_call: TRBD1
v_call: TRBV3-1/TRBV3-2
cdr3_nt: TGTGCCAGCAGCCAGACAGGGAAAACAGATACGCAGTATTTT
cdr3_aa: CASSQTGKTDTQYF

clone_size: once
j_call: TRBJ2-7
d_call: .
v_call: TRBV7-2
cdr3_nt: TGTGCCAGCAGCTCGCCGGGACAAGTGACCTACGAGCAGTACTTC
cdr3_aa: CASSSPGQVTYEQYF

clone_size: .
j_call: TRBJ2-3
d_call: TRBD2
v_call: TRBV10-3
cdr3_nt: TGTGCCATCAGTGGGACTAGCGGCACAGATACGCAGTATTTT
cdr3_aa: CAISGTSGTDTQYF

clone_size: .
j_call: TRBJ2-7
d_call: TRBD1
v_call: TRBV30
cdr3_nt: TGTGCCTGGAGTGTGGTAGGACAGGGGGCGAACGAGCAGTACTTC
cdr3_aa: CAWSVVGQGANEQYF